One T cell receptor beta chain is described in this entry. Its antigen is undetermined. The sample is drawn from a study of beta chain features in type 1 diabetes. On the study more broadly: Healthy donors resembled patients in age, gender and cell yields.

What was sequenced were expressed TCRB transcripts, since all of the isolated RNA had been reverse transcribed. Assay: immunoSEQ multiplex PCR; the TCRdb copy retains only in-frame clones and omits some. Here the sample spans approximately 470,000 clones, approximately 30% being singletons. The CDR3 has 12 amino acids. Per the germline V gene, CDR1 is SNHLY and CDR2 is FYNNEI. V was shortened by 7 bases and J by 7 bases, with 13 bases between the two germline ends. CD45RO/CCR7/CD25/CD127/CD95/CD27 staining was used to isolate CD4+ naive, central memory, regulatory and stem cell-like memory cells by sorting. Overall study results and limits: For patients and controls alike, PCR might favor shorter templates to the same degree.

This chain links TRBV2 with TRBJ1-2, with D unresolved. The sequence was collected from a man between 18 and 35 years old in good health. The sequenced sample was naive CD4+ T cells from blood. The CDR3 loop reads CASTPDRGGYTF. CDR3 nucleotide sequence: TGTGCCAGCACCCCGGACCGGGGTGGCTACACCTTC. Full variable domain (missing parts from reference TRBV2 and TRBJ1-2): EPEVTQTPSHQVTQMGQEVILRCVPISNHLYFYWYRQILGQKVEFLVSFYNNEISEKSEIFDDQFSVERPDGSNFTLKIRSTKLEDSAMYFCASTPDRGGYTFGSGTRLTVV.